The 6 T cell receptor beta chains below were found in one sample sequenced in a study of OX40 agonist ivuxolimab in advanced cancers. Sequenced by immunoSEQ multiplex PCR; TCRdb stores in-frame clones only, minus some. This sample has over 65,000 clones; around 84% occur once, and the top ten carry 6.5%. Here the sequenced sample was CD4+ or CD8+ T cells sorted from blood, taken in a trial of the OX40 agonist ivuxolimab. Receptor source: an adult with an advanced solid tumor such as melanoma, head and neck, liver or kidney cancer.

V is TRBV28 and J is TRBJ2-2, with a weak D call TRBD2 (6 bases). V was cut by 6 bases and J by 1 base, with 12 bases left in between. Germline lookup yields CDR1 MDHEN and CDR2 SYDVKM. The CDR3 spans 15 residues. The CDR3 coding sequence is TGTGCCAGCAGCACTCAGCGGGTGAACACCGGGGAGCTGTTTTTT. Translated: CASSTQRVNTGELFF.

The chain has TRBV7-4 and TRBJ2-7; D gene ambiguous. Trimming removed 7 bases at V and 3 bases at J, with 7 bases between. Germline CDR1 SGHVT, CDR2 SQSDAQ. The CDR3 has 11 residues. The CDR3 nucleotides read TGTGCCAGCATCGGCAGCTACGAGCAGTACTTC. Amino acid sequence: CASIGSYEQYF.

The chain carries TRBV5-6 and TRBJ2-1, with 11 positions matching TRBD2. The junction had 8 bases not matched to a gene; V was cut back by 4 bases and J by 5 bases. The CDR3 totals 16 residues. Germline V gene data show CDR1 as SGHDT and CDR2 as YYEEEE. The CDR3 spells CASSSRTSGSNNEQFF. CDR3 in DNA: TGTGCCAGCAGCAGCCGGACTAGCGGGTCCAACAATGAGCAGTTCTTC.

The sample holds one count of this clone. This rearrangement joins TRBV6-6 to TRBJ1-2, with D unresolved. Trimming cost V 0 bases and J 3 bases, with 8 bases left between them. Germline V gene sequence: CDR1 MNHNY, CDR2 SVGAGI (reference sequence). The CDR3 has 14 amino acids. For the CDR3, the DNA is TGTGCCAGCAGTTACTCAGGGATCGACTATGGCTACACCTTC. It codes for CASSYSGIDYGYTF.

V usage is TRBV11-1 and J usage is TRBJ2-7; D is perhaps TRBD2 (6 bases). Germline V gives CDR1 SGHAT, CDR2 FQDESV (reference sequence). Between the trimmed V and J ends, which lost 6 bases and 1 base, there was a span of 16 bases. The CDR3 loop spans 15 amino acids. The CDR3 DNA sequence: TGTGCCAGCAGTCTGGAGCTGACTAGTTCCTACGAGCAGTACTTC. As protein: CASSLELTSSYEQYF.

The rearrangement joins TRBV6-1 to TRBJ1-2; no definite D call. Germline loops: CDR1 MNHNS, CDR2 SASEGT. The germline V and J ends were trimmed by 5 bases and 2 bases, with 9 bases remaining between them. There are 13 residues in the CDR3. The CDR3: CASSQTENYGYTF. The CDR3 nucleotides are TGTGCCAGCAGTCAAACAGAAAACTATGGCTACACCTTC.